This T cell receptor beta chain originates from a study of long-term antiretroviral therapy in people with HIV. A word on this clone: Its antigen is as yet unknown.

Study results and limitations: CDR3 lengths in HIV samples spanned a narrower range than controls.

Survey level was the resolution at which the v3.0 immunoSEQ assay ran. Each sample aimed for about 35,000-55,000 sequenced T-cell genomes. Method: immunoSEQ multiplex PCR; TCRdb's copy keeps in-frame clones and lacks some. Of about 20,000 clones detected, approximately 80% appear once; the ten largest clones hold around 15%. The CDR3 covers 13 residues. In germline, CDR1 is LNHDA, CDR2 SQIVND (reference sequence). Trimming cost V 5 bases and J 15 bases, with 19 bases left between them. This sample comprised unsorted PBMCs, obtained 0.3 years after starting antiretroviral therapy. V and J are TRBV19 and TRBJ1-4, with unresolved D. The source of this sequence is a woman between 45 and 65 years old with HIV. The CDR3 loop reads CASSPAGHPGVFF. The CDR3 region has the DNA TGTGCCAGTAGTCCAGCGGGCCACCCAGGAGTGTTTTTT.